The 2 T cell receptor beta chains listed next were all sequenced from one sample in a study of siplizumab effects on memory and regulatory T cells. Profiled with immunoSEQ multiplex PCR; TCRdb holds only in-frame clones, not every one. The repertoire holds 100,000 or so clones, with about 93% as singletons. The sample comprised non-Treg CD4+ T cells sorted from blood. Receptors were obtained from a human donor in good health.

This clone came up once. The chain has TRBV7-2 and TRBJ2-5; 11 nucleotides line up with TRBD2. The germline V gene encodes CDR1 SGHTA and CDR2 FQGNSA. V was pared by 1 base and J by 2 bases, with 3 bases of the junction left unmatched. The CDR3 has 16 amino acids. The CDR3 loop is CASSLVSGGAQETQYF. CDR3 in DNA: TGTGCCAGCAGCTTAGTTAGCGGGGGGGCTCAAGAGACCCAGTACTTC.

The V gene is TRBV18, the J gene TRBJ2-7; perhaps TRBD1 as D (5 bases). Trimming took off 3 bases at V and 5 bases at J, with 8 bases between the two ends. CDR1 and CDR2 from the germline V gene are KGHSH and LQKENI. The CDR3 is 12 amino acids. CDR3 sequence: CASSPQGHEQYF. The CDR3 nucleotides read TGTGCCAGCTCACCCCAGGGCCACGAGCAGTACTTC.